The TCR beta chain under discussion was sequenced for a study of vaccination effects on CD4 cells after COVID-19. About the research overall: Antigen-specific CD4+ T cells were expanded with viral peptide pools in the ViraFEST assay before sequencing. General study results and limits: Pronounced clonal contraction occurred in clones induced by infection and by vaccine late after vaccination.

The culture ran for nine to ten days, and then CD4+ T cells were isolated. It was two doses of either the BNT162b2 or mRNA-1273 vaccine that participants received. In the cultures, half the medium was exchanged for IL-2 medium on days 3 and 7. V lost 4 bases and J lost 6; bases outside the gene matches: 12. The V gene's germline CDR1 is LGHDT and CDR2 YNNKEL (reference sequence). This CDR3 region has 18 residues. In the case of this clone: Its antigen is undetermined.

TCRdb's table, derived via immunoSEQ multiplex PCR, lists solely in-frame clones and lacks some. The sample contains about 40,000 clones, around 66% of which appear only once. This sequence was found in a human donor who received a COVID-19 vaccine. The source material was CD4+ T cells from PBMCs cultured without peptide, sampled after COVID-19 vaccination. The rearrangement links TRBV3-1 (or the pseudogene TRBV3-2) to TRBJ2-3; the match to TRBD2 covers 14 bases. The CDR3 region has the DNA TGTGCCAGCAGCCTACGAGGGCGGGGACTAGCGGGAGTGGATACGCAGTATTTT. Its translation: CASSLRGRGLAGVDTQYF.